The entry below gives a single T cell receptor (beta chain) sequence along with its context. Using immunoSEQ multiplex PCR, the repertoire was profiled, and TCRdb retains in-frame clones only, with some absent. Altogether 280,000 or so clones are present, around nine tenths being singletons, with the ten largest covering 2.9%. CDR1 and CDR2 (germline): LNHDA, SQIVND (reference sequence). V lost 4 bases, J lost 0 bases, and 9 bases lay in between. CDR3 length: 15 residues. This record belongs to a study of blood T cell repertoires in COVID-19. About the study: Sites across the United States, Italy and Spain contributed samples from acute and convalescent COVID-19.

J is TRBJ2-2 and V is TRBV19; D uncertain. The origin of this receptor is a woman in her 50s who had been exposed to COVID-19. Sequenced input: PBMCs or T cells enriched from blood (not recorded which). The DNA of the CDR3 is TGTGCCAGTAGTAGAACGACTTCGAACACCGGGGAGCTGTTTTTT. It codes for CASSRTTSNTGELFF.